This passage covers 17 T cell receptor beta chains from one sample sequenced in a study of T-cell reconstitution after alpha-beta-depleted transplantation in children listed by TCRdb under 2016. Receptor amplification or capture employed PCR. Sequencer: Illumina HiSeq 2500. TCR libraries were prepared with molecular barcoding, using unique molecular identifiers to normalize TCRbeta repertoire quantification. The public reads were quality trimmed at Q25 with fastp and then assembled into clones with MiXCR by TCRdb, keeping productive beta chains. Rows with a matching CDR3 protein are joined into one entry that keeps the most common DNA and genes. The sample yields 190,000 or so distinct CDR3 sequences; over 5.5% were counted once. The ten largest clones add up to approximately 3% of the sample. Sequenced material: PBMCs from the stem cell graft donor, taken from the stem cell graft. The receptors were sampled from a human donor who donated a stem cell graft to a child with Wiskott-Aldrich syndrome.

The table lists this clonotype with a few counts. V gene TRBV19 combines with J gene TRBJ2-7; 8 bases map to TRBD2. Trimming removed 3 bases from V and 6 bases from J; junction bases left unmatched: 16. CDR3 length: 17 amino acids. Germline values: CDR1 LNHDA, CDR2 SQIVND (reference sequence). CDR3: CASSIGVAGRLRFEQYF. CDR3 sequence (DNA): TGTGCCAGTAGTATTGGGGTAGCGGGAAGACTAAGATTCGAGCAGTACTTC.

This clonotype was counted ten times or more. V gene TRBV12-3 or TRBV12-4 combines with J gene TRBJ1-2; D gene unclear. The V and J ends lost 5 bases and 8 bases respectively, with 21 bases between them. The CDR3 sequence is 15 residues long. CDR3 loop: CASSLQRALPEGYTF. CDR3 nucleotides: TGTGCCAGCAGTCTTCAGAGAGCTCTGCCTGAGGGCTACACCTTC.

The rearrangement joins TRBV11-2 to TRBJ1-5, with D possibly TRBD1 on 5 matching bases. The germline CDR1 and CDR2 sequences are SGHAT and FQNNGV. Trimming cost V 1 base and J 3 bases, with 10 bases left between them. CDR3 size: 15 residues. The CDR3 DNA reads TGTGCCAGCAGCTTAGGGGGGACCCTCAATCAGCCCCAGCATTTT. It codes for CASSLGGTLNQPQHF.

This clonotype was counted a few times. The genes are TRBV18 and TRBJ2-5, with 9 bases matching TRBD1. The CDR3 covers 17 residues. Germline lookup yields CDR1 KGHSH and CDR2 LQKENI. V was clipped by 1 base and J by 1 base; unmatched bases: 7. CDR3 nucleotides: TGTGCCAGCTCACCACGGTTGGGACAGGGACTCCAAGAGACCCAGTACTTC. As protein: CASSPRLGQGLQETQYF.

This clonotype has a count of ten or more. V usage is TRBV28 and J usage is TRBJ1-1; 7 nucleotides align to TRBD1. This CDR3 is built from 15 residues. Germline CDR1 and CDR2: MDHEN and SYDVKM. With 5 bases clipped from V and 1 base from J, the junction kept 7 bases outside the gene matches. This chain's CDR3 is CASSDWTGPNTEAFF. The CDR3 coding sequence is TGTGCCAGCAGTGATTGGACAGGACCGAACACTGAAGCTTTCTTT.

Only a few counts were recorded for this clonotype. The chain combines TRBV5-5 with TRBJ2-4, with 12 positions matching TRBD2. The CDR3 contains 18 residues. Losses at the gene ends were 1 base for V and 2 bases for J; bases not matched to a gene: 7. In germline, CDR1 is SGHKS, CDR2 YYEKEE (reference sequence). The CDR3 loop is CASSLMLAGGNSKNIQYF. In DNA, the CDR3 is TGTGCCAGCAGCTTGATGCTAGCGGGAGGGAACTCCAAAAACATTCAGTACTTC.

This clonotype appeared many times. The V call is TRBV6-1, the J call TRBJ2-3; 8 bases are shared with TRBD2. V lost 2 bases and J lost 4; bases outside the gene matches: 11. The CDR3 contains 17 residues. Germline lookup yields CDR1 MNHNS and CDR2 SASEGT. This chain's CDR3 is CASSENLWRGAPDTQYF. The CDR3 nucleotides are TGTGCCAGCAGTGAAAATCTGTGGCGGGGGGCCCCAGATACGCAGTATTTT.

This clonotype was picked up a small number of times. This chain connects TRBV6-5 to TRBJ2-7, with a possible D match to TRBD2 (6 bases). Trimming cost V 2 bases and J 2 bases, with 10 bases left between them. The CDR3 contains 14 residues. The germline gives CDR1 MNHEY, CDR2 SVGAGI. In DNA form, the CDR3 reads TGTGCCAGCAGTTACGGCGGGAAAACCTACGAGCAGTACTTC. It is translated as CASSYGGKTYEQYF.

This clonotype was picked up many times. This chain joins TRBV5-1 and TRBJ2-3; possible D gene TRBD2, 5 bases. This CDR3 spans 15 amino acids. Per germline, CDR1 SGHRS and CDR2 YFSETQ. V was cut by 0 bases and J by 3 bases, with 11 bases left in between. For the CDR3, the DNA is TGCGCCAGCAGCTTGGATCTACGCGGGACAGATACGCAGTATTTT. Residues: CASSLDLRGTDTQYF.

Many counts were recorded for this clonotype. The V call is TRBV12-3 or TRBV12-4, the J call TRBJ1-1; no clear D. The ends were cut back, 3 bases at V and 7 bases at J, with 12 bases in the middle. This CDR3 region has 13 residues. The CDR3 loop is CASSFNQLHEAFF. For the CDR3, the DNA is TGTGCCAGCAGTTTTAACCAGCTGCATGAAGCTTTCTTT.

CDR3 bases: TGTGCCAGCAGCTTTAACCCCTCCGGGACAGGGATAATCAATCAGCCCCAGCATTTT. This sequence encodes CASSFNPSGTGIINQPQHF. The chain links TRBV7-8 to TRBJ1-5; 9 bases agree with TRBD1. Germline V lookup: CDR1 SGHVS, CDR2 FQNEAQ. The CDR3 covers 19 residues. Germline trimming cut 3 bases from V and 3 bases from J; bases unmatched to any gene: 15. The full variable domain, completed using reference TRBV7-8 and TRBJ1-5, is GAGVSQSPRYKVAKRGQDVALRCDPISGHVSLFWYQQALGQGPEFLTYFQNEAQLDKSGLPSDRFFAERPEGSVSTLKIQRTQQEDSAVYLCASSFNPSGTGIINQPQHFGDGTRLSIL.

This clonotype was seen many times. The chain recombines TRBV20-1 with TRBJ2-7, with 9 positions matching TRBD1. The CDR3 is 13 amino acids. V trimming: 5 bases; J trimming: 5 bases; junction bases outside the gene matches: 7. CDR1 and CDR2 (germline): DFQATT, SNEGSKA (reference sequence). The CDR3 here is CSAPDRGRHEQYF. CDR3 coding DNA: TGCAGTGCTCCGGACAGGGGAAGACACGAGCAGTACTTC.

This clonotype was seen at least ten times. The rearrangement joins TRBV29-1 to TRBJ1-5, with D possibly matching TRBD1 (6 bases). Trimming removed 0 bases at V and 6 bases at J, with 12 bases between. The CDR3 is made up of 14 amino acids. CDR1 and CDR2 (germline): SQVTM, ANQGSEA. The CDR3 DNA reads TGCAGCGTTGAAGAGCCGCCAGGGGCTCAGCCCCAGCATTTT. Encoded protein: CSVEEPPGAQPQHF.

This clonotype was seen many times. J is TRBJ2-2 and V is TRBV5-1, with D possibly being TRBD1 or TRBD2 (6 bases each). The V gene's germline CDR1 is SGHRS and CDR2 YFSETQ. Trimming stripped 0 bases from V and 4 bases from J, with 13 bases between. The CDR3 totals 16 residues. In nucleotides, the CDR3 is TGCGCCAGCAGCTTGGCCGCACAGGGAGGCACCGGGGAGCTGTTTTTT. Residues: CASSLAAQGGTGELFF.

This clonotype was found once. The chain has TRBV11-2 and TRBJ2-1; D uncertain. Trimming removed 8 bases at V and 9 bases at J, with 8 bases between. Germline CDR1 reads SGHAT; CDR2 reads FQNNGV. This CDR3 has 10 residues. The CDR3 nucleotides are TGTGCCAGCGGTTCGAGTGAGCAGTTCTTC. This sequence encodes CASGSSEQFF.

This clonotype showed up just a few times. This rearrangement joins TRBV7-2 to TRBJ2-7; D is unresolved. Per germline, CDR1 SGHTA and CDR2 FQGNSA. V was trimmed by 2 bases and J by 2 bases, leaving 7 bases between them. The CDR3 loop spans 13 amino acids. In nucleotides, the CDR3 is TGTGCCAGCAGCTTATCGCTAGCCTACGAGCAGTACTTC. This sequence encodes CASSLSLAYEQYF.

This clonotype was recorded at least ten times. In DNA, the CDR3 is TGTGCCACCAGCAGAGGGGGGGCCGTCGCCAATGAGCAGTTCTTC. This encodes CATSRGGAVANEQFF. The chain has TRBV15 and TRBJ2-1; TRBD1 or TRBD2 may be the D gene (6 bases each). CDR1 and CDR2 (germline): LNHNV, YYDKDF (reference sequence). The CDR3 runs 15 residues. Deletions cut 1 base from V and 6 bases from J, with 13 bases between.